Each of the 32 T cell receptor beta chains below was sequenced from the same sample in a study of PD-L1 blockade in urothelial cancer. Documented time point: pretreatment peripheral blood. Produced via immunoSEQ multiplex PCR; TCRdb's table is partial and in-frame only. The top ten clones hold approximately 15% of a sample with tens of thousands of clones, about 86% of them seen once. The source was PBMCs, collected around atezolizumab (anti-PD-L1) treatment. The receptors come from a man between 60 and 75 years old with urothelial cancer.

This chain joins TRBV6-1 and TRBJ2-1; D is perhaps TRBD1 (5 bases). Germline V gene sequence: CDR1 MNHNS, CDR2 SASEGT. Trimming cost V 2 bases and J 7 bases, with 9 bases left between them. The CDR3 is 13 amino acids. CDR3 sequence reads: CASSEFRANEQFF. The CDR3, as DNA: TGTGCCAGCAGTGAATTCAGGGCGAATGAGCAGTTCTTC.

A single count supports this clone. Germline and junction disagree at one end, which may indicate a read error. As DNA, the CDR3 is TGTGCTAGCAGCCGGGGACTAGCGGGGCCGGATACGCAGTATTTT. Translating it yields CASSRGLAGPDTQYF. The rearrangement links TRBV7-7 to TRBJ2-3; 13 bases agree with TRBD2. CDR3 length equals 15 residues. The germline V gene encodes CDR1 SSHAT and CDR2 FNYEAQ (reference sequence).

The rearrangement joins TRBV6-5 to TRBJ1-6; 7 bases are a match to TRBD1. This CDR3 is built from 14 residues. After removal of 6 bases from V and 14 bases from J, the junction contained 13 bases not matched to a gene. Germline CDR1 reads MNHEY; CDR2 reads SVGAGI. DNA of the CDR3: TGTGCCAGCAGACTAACAGGGGACCTTGGATCCCTCCACTTT. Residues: CASRLTGDLGSLHF.

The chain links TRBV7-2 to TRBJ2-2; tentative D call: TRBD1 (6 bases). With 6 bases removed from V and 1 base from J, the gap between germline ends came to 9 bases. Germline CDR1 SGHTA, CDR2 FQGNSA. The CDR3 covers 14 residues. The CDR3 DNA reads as TGTGCCAGCAGGGAACAGGGGAACACCGGGGAGCTGTTTTTT. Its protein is CASREQGNTGELFF.

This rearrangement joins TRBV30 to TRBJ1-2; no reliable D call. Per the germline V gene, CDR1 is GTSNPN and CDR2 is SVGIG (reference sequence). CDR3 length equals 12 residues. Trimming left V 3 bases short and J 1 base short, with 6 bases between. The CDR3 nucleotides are TGTGCCTGGAGGGCAGTTAACTATGGCTACACCTTC. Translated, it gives CAWRAVNYGYTF.

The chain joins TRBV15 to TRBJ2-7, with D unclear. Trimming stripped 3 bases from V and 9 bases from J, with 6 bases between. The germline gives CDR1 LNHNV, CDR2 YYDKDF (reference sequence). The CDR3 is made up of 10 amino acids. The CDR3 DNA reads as TGTGCCACCAGCAGGTTCGTGCAGTACTTC. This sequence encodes CATSRFVQYF.

CDR3 coding DNA: TGTGCCAGCAGCGGCGGGCAGGACAATCAGCCCCAGCATTTT. This sequence encodes CASSGGQDNQPQHF. The V call is TRBV7-9, the J call TRBJ1-5; D gene ambiguous. Trimming took off 5 bases at V and 3 bases at J, with 11 bases between the two ends. Germline CDR1 and CDR2: SEHNR and FQNEAQ (reference sequence). This CDR3 has 14 amino acids.

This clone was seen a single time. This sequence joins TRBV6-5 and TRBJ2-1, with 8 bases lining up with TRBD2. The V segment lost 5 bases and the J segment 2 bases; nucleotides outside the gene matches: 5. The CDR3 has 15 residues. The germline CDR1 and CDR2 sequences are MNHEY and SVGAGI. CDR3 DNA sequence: TGTGCCAGCAGTCAAGATAGCGGGGCCTACAATGAGCAGTTCTTC. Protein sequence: CASSQDSGAYNEQFF.

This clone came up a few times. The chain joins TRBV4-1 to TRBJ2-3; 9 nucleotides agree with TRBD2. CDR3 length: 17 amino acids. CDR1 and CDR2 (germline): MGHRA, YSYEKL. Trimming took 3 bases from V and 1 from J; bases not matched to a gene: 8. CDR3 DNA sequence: TGCGCCAGCAGCCACCTCCTTAGCGGGGGCCGCACAGATACGCAGTATTTT. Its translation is CASSHLLSGGRTDTQYF.

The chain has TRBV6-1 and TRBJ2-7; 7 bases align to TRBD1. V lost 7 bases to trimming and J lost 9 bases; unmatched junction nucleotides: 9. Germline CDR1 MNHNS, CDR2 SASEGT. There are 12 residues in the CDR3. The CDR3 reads CASIQGVTRQYF. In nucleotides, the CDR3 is TGTGCCAGCATCCAGGGGGTAACTCGGCAGTACTTC.

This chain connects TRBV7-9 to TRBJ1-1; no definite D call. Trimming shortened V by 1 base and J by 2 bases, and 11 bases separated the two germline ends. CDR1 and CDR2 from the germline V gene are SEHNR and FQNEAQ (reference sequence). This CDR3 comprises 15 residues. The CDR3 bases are TGTGCCAGCAGCTTAGTTCGCGGCAGTAACACTGAAGCTTTCTTT. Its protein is CASSLVRGSNTEAFF.

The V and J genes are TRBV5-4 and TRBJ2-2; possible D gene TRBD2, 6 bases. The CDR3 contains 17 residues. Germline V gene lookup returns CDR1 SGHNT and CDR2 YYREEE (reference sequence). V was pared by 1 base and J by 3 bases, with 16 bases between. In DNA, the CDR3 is TGTGCCAGCAGCTTGCACGTGGCTAGCGTGTACACCGGGGAGCTGTTTTTT. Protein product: CASSLHVASVYTGELFF.

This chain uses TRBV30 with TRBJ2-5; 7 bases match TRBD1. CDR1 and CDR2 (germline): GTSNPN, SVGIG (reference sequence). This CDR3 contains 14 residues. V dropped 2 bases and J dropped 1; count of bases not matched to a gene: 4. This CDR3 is CAWSPRQGQETQYF. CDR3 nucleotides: TGTGCCTGGAGTCCCCGACAGGGCCAAGAGACCCAGTACTTC.

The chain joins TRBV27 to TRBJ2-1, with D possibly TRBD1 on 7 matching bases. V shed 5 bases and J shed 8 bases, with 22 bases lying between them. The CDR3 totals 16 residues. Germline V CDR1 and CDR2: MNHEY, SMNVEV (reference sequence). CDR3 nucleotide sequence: TGTGCCAGCAGTCTACGGACTATTCCAGGGGGGCATGAGCAGTTCTTC. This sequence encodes CASSLRTIPGGHEQFF.

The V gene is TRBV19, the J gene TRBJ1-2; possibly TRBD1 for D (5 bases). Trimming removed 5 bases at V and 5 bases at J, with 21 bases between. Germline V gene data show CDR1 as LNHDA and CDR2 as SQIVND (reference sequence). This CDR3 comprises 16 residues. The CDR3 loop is CASSSFRPGSFYGYTF. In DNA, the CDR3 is TGTGCCAGTAGTTCGTTTCGACCAGGGTCTTTTTATGGCTACACCTTC.

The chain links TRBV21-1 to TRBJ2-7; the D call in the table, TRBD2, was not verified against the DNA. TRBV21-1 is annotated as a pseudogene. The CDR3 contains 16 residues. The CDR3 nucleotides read TGTGCCAGCAGCACCCAACTAGCGGAGAGGACTTACGAGCAGTACTTC. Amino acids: CASSTQLAERTYEQYF.

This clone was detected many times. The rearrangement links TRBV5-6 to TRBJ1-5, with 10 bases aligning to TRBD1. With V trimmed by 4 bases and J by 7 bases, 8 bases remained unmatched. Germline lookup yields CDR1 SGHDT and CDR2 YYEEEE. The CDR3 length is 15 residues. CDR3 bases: TGTGCCAGCAGCATGACAGGGGGCGGTATCCAGCCCCAGCATTTT. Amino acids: CASSMTGGGIQPQHF. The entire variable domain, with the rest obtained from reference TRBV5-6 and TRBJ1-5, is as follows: DAGVTQSPTHLIKTRGQQVTLRCSPKSGHDTVSWYQQALGQGPQFIFQYYEEEERQRGNFPDRFSGHQFPNYSSELNVNALLLGDSALYLCASSMTGGGIQPQHFGDGTRLSIL.

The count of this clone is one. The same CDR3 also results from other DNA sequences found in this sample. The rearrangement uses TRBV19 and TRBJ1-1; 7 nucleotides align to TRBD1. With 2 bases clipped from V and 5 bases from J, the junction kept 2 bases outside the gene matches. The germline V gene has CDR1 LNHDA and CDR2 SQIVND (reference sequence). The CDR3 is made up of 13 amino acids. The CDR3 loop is CASSINRGTEAFF. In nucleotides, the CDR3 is TGTGCCAGTAGTATAAACAGGGGAACTGAAGCTTTCTTT.

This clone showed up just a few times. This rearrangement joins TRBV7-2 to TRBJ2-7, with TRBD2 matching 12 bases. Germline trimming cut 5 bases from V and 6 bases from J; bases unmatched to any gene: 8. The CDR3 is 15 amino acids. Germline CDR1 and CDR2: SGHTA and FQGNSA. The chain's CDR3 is CASSVTSGGRGEQYF. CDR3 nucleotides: TGTGCCAGCAGCGTGACTAGCGGGGGAAGAGGCGAGCAGTACTTC. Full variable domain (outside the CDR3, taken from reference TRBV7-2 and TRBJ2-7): GAGVSQSPSNKVTEKGKDVELRCDPISGHTALYWYRQSLGQGLEFLIYFQGNSAPDKSGLPSDRFSAERTGGSVSTLTIQRTQQEDSAVYLCASSVTSGGRGEQYFGPGTRLTVT.

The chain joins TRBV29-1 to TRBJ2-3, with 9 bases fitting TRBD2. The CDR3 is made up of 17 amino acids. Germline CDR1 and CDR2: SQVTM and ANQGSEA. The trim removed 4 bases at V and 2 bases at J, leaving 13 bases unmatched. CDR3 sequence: CSVAGSVGTSNTDTQYF. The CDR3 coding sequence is TGCAGCGTTGCTGGAAGTGTGGGGACTAGCAACACAGATACGCAGTATTTT.

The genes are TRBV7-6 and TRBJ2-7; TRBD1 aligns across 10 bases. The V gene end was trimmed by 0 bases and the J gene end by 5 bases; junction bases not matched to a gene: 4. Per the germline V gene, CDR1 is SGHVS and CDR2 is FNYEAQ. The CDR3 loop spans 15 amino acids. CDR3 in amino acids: CASSLAGTGAHEQYF. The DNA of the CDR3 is TGTGCCAGCAGCTTAGCGGGGACAGGGGCCCACGAGCAGTACTTC.

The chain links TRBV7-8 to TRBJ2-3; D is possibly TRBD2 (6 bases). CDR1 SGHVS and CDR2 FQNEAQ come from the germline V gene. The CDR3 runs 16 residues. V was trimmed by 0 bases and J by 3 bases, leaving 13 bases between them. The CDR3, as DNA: TGTGCCAGCAGCTTAGCTCGGAGACTAGAAACAGATACGCAGTATTTT. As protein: CASSLARRLETDTQYF.

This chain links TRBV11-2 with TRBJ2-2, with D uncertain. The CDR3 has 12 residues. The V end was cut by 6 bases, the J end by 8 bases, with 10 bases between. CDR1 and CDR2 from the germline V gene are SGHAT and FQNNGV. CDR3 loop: CASSHFSGELFF. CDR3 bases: TGTGCCAGCAGTCACTTTAGTGGGGAGCTGTTTTTT.

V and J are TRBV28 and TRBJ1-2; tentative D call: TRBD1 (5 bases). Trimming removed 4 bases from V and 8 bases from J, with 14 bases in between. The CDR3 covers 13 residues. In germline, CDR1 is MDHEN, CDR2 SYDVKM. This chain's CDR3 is CASSSDSPRGYTF. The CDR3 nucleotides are TGTGCCAGCAGTTCCGACAGTCCTAGGGGCTACACCTTC.

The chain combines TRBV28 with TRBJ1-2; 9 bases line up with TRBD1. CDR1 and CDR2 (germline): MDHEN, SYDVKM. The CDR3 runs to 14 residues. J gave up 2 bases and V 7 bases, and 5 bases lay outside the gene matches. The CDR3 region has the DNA TGTGCCAGCATCCCGGGACAGGGCAACTATGGCTACACCTTC. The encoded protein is CASIPGQGNYGYTF.

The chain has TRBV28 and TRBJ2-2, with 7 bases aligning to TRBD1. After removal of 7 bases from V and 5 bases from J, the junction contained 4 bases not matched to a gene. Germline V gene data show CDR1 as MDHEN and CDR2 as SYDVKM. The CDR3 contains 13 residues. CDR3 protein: CASKNRGTGELFF. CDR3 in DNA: TGTGCCAGCAAAAACAGGGGTACCGGGGAGCTGTTTTTT.

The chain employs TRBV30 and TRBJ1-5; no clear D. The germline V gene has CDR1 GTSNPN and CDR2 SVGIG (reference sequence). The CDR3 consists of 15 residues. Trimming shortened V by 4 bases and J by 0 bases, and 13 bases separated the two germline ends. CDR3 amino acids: CAWTSGLYSNQPQHF. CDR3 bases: TGTGCCTGGACCTCTGGGCTTTATAGCAATCAGCCCCAGCATTTT. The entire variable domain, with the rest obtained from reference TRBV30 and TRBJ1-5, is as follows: SQTIHQWPATLVQPVGSPLSLECTVEGTSNPNLYWYRQAAGRGLQLLFYSVGIGQISSEVPQNLSASRPQDRQFILSSKKLLLSDSGFYLCAWTSGLYSNQPQHFGDGTRLSIL.

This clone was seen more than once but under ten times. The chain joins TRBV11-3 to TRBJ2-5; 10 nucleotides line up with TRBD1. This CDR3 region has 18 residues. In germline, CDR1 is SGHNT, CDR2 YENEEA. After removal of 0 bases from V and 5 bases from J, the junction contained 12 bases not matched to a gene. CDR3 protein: CASSLDPFRQGAGETQYF. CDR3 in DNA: TGTGCCAGCAGCTTAGATCCTTTCCGACAGGGGGCAGGGGAGACCCAGTACTTC.

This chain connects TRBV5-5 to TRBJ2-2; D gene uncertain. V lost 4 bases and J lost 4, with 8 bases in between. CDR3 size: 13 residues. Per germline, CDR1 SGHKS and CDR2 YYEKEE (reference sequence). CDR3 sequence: CASSLAFTGELFF. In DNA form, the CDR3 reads TGTGCCAGCAGCCTGGCTTTCACCGGGGAGCTGTTTTTT.

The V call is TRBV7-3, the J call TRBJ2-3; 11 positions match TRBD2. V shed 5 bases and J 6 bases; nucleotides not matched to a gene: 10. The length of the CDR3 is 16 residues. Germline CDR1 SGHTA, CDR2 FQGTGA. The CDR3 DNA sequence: TGTGCCAGCAGCCGTACCTTAGCGGGGGGGCGGGATACGCAGTATTTT. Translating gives CASSRTLAGGRDTQYF.

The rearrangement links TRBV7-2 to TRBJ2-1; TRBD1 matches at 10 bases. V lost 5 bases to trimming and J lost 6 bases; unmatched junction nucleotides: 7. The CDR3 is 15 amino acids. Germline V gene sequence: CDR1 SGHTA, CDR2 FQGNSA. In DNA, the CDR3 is TGTGCCAGCAGCAACTCCGGGACAGGGGCCAATGAGCAGTTCTTC. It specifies CASSNSGTGANEQFF.

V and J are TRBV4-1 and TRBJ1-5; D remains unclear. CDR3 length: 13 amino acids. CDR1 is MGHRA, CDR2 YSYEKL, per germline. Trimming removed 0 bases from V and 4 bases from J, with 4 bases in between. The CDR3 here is CASSQDMNQPQHF. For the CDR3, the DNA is TGCGCCAGCAGCCAAGATATGAATCAGCCCCAGCATTTT.